This TCR beta chain was profiled in a study of patients and donors after allogeneic stem cell transplantation. The sample holds a few counts of this clonotype. The CDR3 spans 16 residues. Deletions cut 5 bases from V and 8 bases from J, with 21 bases between. TCRdb re-called the RT-PCR reads with MiXCR, one entry per CDR3 protein. Here the sample spans approximately 170,000 distinct CDR3 sequences, 24% being singletons. The sample comprised blood, either unsorted or a sorted T cell fraction (not recorded which). The rearrangement uses TRBV12-3 or TRBV12-4 and TRBJ1-4; possible D gene TRBD1, 6 bases. This receptor was taken from a human donor who was either an allogeneic HSCT recipient or a stem cell or donor lymphocyte infusion donor (not recorded which). It is not recorded whose cells these are; they may come from a transplant donor. The CDR3 DNA reads as TGTGCCAGCAGTCCCCCCCGGGGGGGGGGCGAAGAAAAACTGTTTTTT. It specifies CASSPPRGGGEEKLFF.